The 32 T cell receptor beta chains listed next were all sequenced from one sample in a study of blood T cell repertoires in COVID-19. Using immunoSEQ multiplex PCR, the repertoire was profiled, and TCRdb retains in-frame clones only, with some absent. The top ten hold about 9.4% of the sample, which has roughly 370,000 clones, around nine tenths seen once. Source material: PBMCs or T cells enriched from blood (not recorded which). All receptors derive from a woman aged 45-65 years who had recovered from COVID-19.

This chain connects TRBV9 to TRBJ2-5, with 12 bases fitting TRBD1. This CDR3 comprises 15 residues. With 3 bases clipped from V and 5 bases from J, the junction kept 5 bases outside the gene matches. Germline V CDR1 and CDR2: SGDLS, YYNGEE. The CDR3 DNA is TGTGCCAGCAGCGCGGGACAGGGGGCTGTCGAGACCCAGTACTTC. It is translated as CASSAGQGAVETQYF.

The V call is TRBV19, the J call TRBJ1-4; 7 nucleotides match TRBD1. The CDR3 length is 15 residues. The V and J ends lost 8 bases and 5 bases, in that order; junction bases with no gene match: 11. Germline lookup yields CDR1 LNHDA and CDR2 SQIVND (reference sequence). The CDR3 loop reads CASLNSDRRNEKLFF. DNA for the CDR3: TGTGCCAGTCTAAACTCGGACAGGAGGAATGAAAAACTGTTTTTT.

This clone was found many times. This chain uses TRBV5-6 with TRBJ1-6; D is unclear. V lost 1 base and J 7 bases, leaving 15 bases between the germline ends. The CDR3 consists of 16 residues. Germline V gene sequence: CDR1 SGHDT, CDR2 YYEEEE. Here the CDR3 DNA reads TGTGCCAGCAGCTTGAAGACCGGGGTTAGGAATTCACCCCTCCACTTT. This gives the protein CASSLKTGVRNSPLHF.

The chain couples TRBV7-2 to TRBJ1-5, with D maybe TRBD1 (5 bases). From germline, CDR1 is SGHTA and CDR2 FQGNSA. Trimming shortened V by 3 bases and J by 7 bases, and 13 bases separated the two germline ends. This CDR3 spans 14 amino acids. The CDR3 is CASSFRDGGQPQHF. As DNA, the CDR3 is TGTGCCAGCAGCTTCCGGGACGGAGGGCAGCCCCAGCATTTT.

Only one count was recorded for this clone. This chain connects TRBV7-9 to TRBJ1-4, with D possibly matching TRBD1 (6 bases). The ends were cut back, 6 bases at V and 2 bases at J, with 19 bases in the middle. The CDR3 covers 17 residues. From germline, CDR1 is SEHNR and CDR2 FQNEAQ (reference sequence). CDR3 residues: CASREPTGFGTNEKLFF. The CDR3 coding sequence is TGTGCCAGCAGAGAGCCTACAGGGTTTGGCACTAATGAAAAACTGTTTTTT.

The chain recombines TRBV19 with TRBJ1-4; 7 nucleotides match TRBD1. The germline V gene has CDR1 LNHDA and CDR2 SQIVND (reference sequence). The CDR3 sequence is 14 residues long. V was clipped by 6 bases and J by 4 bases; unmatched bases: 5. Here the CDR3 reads CASRTDRLNEKLFF. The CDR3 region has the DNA TGTGCCAGTAGAACGGACAGGCTTAATGAAAAACTGTTTTTT. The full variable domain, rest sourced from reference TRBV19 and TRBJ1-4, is DGGITQSPKYLFRKEGQNVTLSCEQNLNHDAMYWYRQDPGQGLRLIYYSQIVNDFQKGDIAEGYSVSREKKESFPLTVTSAQKNPTAFYLCASRTDRLNEKLFFGSGTQLSVL.

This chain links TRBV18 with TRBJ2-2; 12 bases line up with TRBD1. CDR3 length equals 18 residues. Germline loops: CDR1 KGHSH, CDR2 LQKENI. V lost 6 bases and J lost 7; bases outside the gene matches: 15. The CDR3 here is CASSPIRPGQGAGGELFF. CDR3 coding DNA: TGTGCCAGCTCTCCGATCAGACCGGGACAGGGGGCCGGCGGGGAGCTGTTTTTT.

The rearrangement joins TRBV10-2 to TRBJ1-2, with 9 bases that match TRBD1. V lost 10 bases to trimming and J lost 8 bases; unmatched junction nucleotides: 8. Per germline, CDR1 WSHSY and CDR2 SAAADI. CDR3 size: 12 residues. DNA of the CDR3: TGCGCCACAAAACAGGGGGCGGAGGGCTACACCTTC. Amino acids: CATKQGAEGYTF.

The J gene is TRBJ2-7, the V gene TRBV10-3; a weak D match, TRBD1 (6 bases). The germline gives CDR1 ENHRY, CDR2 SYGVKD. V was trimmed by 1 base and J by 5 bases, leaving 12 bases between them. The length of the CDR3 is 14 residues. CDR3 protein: CAISEFAGDNEQYF. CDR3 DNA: TGTGCCATCAGTGAGTTCGCCGGGGACAACGAGCAGTACTTC.

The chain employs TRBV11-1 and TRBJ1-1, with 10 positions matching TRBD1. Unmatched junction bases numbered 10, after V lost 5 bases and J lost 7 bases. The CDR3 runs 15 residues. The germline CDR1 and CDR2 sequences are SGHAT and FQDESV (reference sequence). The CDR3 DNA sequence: TGTGCCAGCAGCGACCCCGGGACAGGGGAAGTTGAAGCTTTCTTT. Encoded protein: CASSDPGTGEVEAFF.

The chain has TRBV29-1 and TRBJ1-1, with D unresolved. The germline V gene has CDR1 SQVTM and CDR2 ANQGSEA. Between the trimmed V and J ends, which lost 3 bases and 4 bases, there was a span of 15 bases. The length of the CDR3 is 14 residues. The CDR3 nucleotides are TGCAGCGTTGAGCCGATTTTCGGTGGCACTGAAGCTTTCTTT. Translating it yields CSVEPIFGGTEAFF.

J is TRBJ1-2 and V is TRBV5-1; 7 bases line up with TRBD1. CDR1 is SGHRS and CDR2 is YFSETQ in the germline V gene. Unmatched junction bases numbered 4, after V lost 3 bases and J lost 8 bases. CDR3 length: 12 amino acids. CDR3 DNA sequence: TGCGCCAGCAGCTCGACAGGGACGGGCTACACCTTC. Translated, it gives CASSSTGTGYTF.

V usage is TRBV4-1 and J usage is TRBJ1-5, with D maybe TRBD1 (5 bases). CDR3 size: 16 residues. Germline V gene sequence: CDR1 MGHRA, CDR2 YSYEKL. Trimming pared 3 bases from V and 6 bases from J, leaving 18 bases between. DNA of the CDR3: TGCGCCAGCAGCCAGGGCTACCGGGGGAGGGGTCAGCCCCAGCATTTT. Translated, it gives CASSQGYRGRGQPQHF.

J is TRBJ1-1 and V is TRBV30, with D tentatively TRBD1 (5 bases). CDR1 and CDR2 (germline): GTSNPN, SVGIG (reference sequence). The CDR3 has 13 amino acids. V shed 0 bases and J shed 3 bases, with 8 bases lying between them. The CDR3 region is CAWSVQGYTEAFF. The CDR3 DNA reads TGTGCCTGGAGTGTTCAGGGTTACACTGAAGCTTTCTTT.

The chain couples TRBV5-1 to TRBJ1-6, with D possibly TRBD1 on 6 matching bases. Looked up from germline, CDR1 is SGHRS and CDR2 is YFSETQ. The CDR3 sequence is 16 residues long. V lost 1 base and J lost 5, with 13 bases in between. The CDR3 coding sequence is TGCGCCAGCAGCTTGCGTGGGGGCGCGGATAATTCACCCCTCCACTTT. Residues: CASSLRGGADNSPLHF.

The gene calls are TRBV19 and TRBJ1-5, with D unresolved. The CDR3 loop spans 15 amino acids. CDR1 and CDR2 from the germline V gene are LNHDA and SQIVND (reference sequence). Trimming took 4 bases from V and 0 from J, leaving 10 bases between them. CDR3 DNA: TGTGCCAGTAGTACCCCGGGGTATAGCAATCAGCCCCAGCATTTT. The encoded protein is CASSTPGYSNQPQHF.

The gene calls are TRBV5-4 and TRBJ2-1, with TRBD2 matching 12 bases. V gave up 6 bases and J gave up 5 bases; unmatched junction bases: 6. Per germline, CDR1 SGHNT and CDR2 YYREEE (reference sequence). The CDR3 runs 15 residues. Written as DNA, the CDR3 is TGTGCCAGCAAACTAGCGGGGGGAATCCACAATGAGCAGTTCTTC. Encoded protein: CASKLAGGIHNEQFF.

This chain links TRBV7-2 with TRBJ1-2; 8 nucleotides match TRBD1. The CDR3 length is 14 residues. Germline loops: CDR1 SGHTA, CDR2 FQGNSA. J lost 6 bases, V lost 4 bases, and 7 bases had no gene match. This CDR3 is CASSSYRGEHGYTF. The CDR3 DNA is TGTGCCAGCAGCTCTTACAGGGGGGAACATGGCTACACCTTC.

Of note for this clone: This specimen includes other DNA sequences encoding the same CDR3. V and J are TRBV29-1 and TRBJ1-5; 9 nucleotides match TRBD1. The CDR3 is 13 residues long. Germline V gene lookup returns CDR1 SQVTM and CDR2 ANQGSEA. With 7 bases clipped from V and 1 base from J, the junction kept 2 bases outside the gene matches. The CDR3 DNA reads TGCAGCGCCGGACAGGGGAGCAATCAGCCCCAGCATTTT. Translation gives CSAGQGSNQPQHF.

The CDR3 is CASSPTSGFGYTF. CDR3 DNA: TGTGCCAGCAGCCCAACCTCCGGGTTTGGCTACACCTTC. This chain joins TRBV11-2 and TRBJ1-2; D not resolved. V gave up 5 bases and J gave up 7 bases, with 14 bases separating them. The CDR3 length is 13 residues. Germline-derived CDR1 and CDR2 are SGHAT and FQNNGV.

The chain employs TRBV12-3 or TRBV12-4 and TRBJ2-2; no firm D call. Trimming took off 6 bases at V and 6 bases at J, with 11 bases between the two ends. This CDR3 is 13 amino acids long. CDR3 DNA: TGTGCCAGCAGCCCCCTAGGCGCCGGGGAGCTGTTTTTT. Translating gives CASSPLGAGELFF.

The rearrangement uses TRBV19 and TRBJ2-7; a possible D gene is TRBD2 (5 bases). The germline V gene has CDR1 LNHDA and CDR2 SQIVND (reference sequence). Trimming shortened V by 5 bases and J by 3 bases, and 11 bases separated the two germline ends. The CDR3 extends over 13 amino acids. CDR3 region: CASSFGLIYEQYF. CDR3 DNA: TGTGCCAGTAGTTTTGGACTGATCTACGAGCAGTACTTC.

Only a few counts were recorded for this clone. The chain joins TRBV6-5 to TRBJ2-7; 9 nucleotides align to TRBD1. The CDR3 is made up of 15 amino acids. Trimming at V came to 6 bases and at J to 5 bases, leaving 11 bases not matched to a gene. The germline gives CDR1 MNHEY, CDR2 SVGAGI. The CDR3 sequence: CASSSPGQGLNEQYF. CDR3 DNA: TGTGCCAGCAGCTCACCGGGACAGGGTCTGAACGAGCAGTACTTC.

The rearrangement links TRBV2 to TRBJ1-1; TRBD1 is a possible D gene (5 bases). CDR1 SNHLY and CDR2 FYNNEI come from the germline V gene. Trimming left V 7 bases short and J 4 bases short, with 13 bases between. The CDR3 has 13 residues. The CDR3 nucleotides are TGTGCCAGCAACCCCCGGGGGAGCACTGAAGCTTTCTTT. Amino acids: CASNPRGSTEAFF.

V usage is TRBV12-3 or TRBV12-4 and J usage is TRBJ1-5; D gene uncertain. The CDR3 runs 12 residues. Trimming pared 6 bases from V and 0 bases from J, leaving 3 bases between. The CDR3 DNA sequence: TGTGCCAGCAGCAATAGCAATCAGCCCCAGCATTTT. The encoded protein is CASSNSNQPQHF.

The DNA of the CDR3 is TGTGCCAGCAGTTTCACAGGGATCAATCAGCCCCAGCATTTT. As protein: CASSFTGINQPQHF. The chain recombines TRBV28 with TRBJ1-5, with TRBD1 as a possible D gene (6 bases). The germline gives CDR1 MDHEN, CDR2 SYDVKM. The V end was cut by 3 bases, the J end by 3 bases, with 9 bases between. The CDR3 loop spans 14 amino acids.

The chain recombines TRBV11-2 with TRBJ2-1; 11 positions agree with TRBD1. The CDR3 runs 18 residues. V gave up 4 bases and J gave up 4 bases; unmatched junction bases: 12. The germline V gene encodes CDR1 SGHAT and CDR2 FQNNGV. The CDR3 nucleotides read TGTGCCAGCAGCTCGATACCTGCGGGACAGGGGGGATACAATGAGCAGTTCTTC. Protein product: CASSSIPAGQGGYNEQFF.

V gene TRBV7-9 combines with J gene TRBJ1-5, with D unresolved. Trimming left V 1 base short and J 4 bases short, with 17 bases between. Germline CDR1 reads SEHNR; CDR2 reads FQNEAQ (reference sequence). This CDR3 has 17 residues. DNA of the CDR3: TGTGCCAGCAGCTTAGAATTTGGTGGCGGTGGGAATCAGCCCCAGCATTTT. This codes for CASSLEFGGGGNQPQHF.

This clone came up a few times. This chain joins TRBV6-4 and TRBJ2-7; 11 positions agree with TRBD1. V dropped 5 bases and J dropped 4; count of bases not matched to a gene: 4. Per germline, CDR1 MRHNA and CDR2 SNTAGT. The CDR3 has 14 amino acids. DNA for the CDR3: TGTGCCAGCAGTAAGGACAGGGGGCGGTACGAGCAGTACTTC. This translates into CASSKDRGRYEQYF.

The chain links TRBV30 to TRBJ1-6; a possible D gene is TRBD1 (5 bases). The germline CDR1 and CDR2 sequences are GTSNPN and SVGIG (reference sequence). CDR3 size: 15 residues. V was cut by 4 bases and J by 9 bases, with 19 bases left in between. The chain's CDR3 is CAWIPAGGAGSPLHF. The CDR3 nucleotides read TGTGCCTGGATCCCCGCGGGGGGTGCGGGTTCACCCCTCCACTTT. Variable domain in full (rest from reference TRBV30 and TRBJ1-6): SQTIHQWPATLVQPVGSPLSLECTVEGTSNPNLYWYRQAAGRGLQLLFYSVGIGQISSEVPQNLSASRPQDRQFILSSKKLLLSDSGFYLCAWIPAGGAGSPLHFGNGTRLTVT.

CDR3 sequence reads: CASSQDLTNRANEKLFF. The CDR3 DNA follows: TGTGCCAGCAGCCAGGACCTCACGAACAGGGCTAATGAAAAACTGTTTTTT. The chain uses TRBV28 and TRBJ1-4; D is possibly TRBD1 (6 bases). Germline-derived CDR1 and CDR2 are MDHEN and SYDVKM. The CDR3 runs 17 residues. V was cut by 6 bases and J by 3 bases, with 20 bases left in between. The whole variable domain, remainder taken from reference TRBV28 and TRBJ1-4, is DVKVTQSSRYLVKRTGEKVFLECVQDMDHENMFWYRQDPGLGLRLIYFSYDVKMKEKGDIPEGYSVSREKKERFSLILESASTNQTSMYLCASSQDLTNRANEKLFFGSGTQLSVL.

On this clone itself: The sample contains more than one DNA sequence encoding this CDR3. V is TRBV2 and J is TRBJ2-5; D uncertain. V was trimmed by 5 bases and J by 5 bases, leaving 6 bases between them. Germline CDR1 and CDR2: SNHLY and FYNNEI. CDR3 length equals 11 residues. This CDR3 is CASSPQETQYF. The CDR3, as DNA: TGTGCCAGCAGTCCCCAGGAGACCCAGTACTTC. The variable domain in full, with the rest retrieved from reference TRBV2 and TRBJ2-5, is EPEVTQTPSHQVTQMGQEVILRCVPISNHLYFYWYRQILGQKVEFLVSFYNNEISEKSEIFDDQFSVERPDGSNFTLKIRSTKLEDSAMYFCASSPQETQYFGPGTRLLVL.